Sequencing of this T cell receptor (beta chain) was carried out in a study of vaccination and CD4 T cells after COVID-19. Looking at the study overall: There were two doses of either BNT162b2 or mRNA-1273 vaccine given to participants. Study-level results: Nearly all convalescent vaccine-specific clones, 304 of 307, recognized only SARS-CoV-2 spike.

The length of the CDR3 is 15 residues. The V segment lost 9 bases and the J segment 7 bases; nucleotides outside the gene matches: 12. Germline assignment: CDR1 SGHVS and CDR2 FNYEAQ. The treatment was: approximately nine-day PBMC culture with coronavirus spike peptide pools or control peptides (ViraFEST assay). Cultured CD4+ T cell DNA underwent sequencing with the Oncomine TCR Beta short-read assay. TCRdb processed the PCR reads anew with MiXCR; each CDR3 protein has one entry. The data show thousands of distinct CDR3 sequences, around 42% seen once. In regard to this clonotype: Its antigen is undetermined.

The chain links TRBV7-6 to TRBJ2-2, with 9 positions matching TRBD2. This receptor was identified in a human donor who had recovered from COVID-19. Sample: CD4+ T cells from blood, cultured in vitro. The CDR3 DNA sequence: TGTGCCAGTGGACAGTTAGCGGGAGAAGGCGGGGAGCTGTTTTTT. Translating it yields CASGQLAGEGGELFF.